The rows below give T cell receptor beta chains drawn from one sample of a study of blood T cell repertoires in COVID-19. Assay: immunoSEQ multiplex PCR; the TCRdb copy retains only in-frame clones and omits some. The sample consists of about 220,000 clones, 82% of them appearing once. Sequences were obtained from PBMCs or T cells enriched from blood (not recorded which). These receptors were collected from an older woman who had recovered from COVID-19. Both conserved end residues are part of each CDR3. The order of the fields is V gene, clone size, J gene, D gene, CDR3 protein, CDR3 DNA. D genes are given only for firm matches. Some rows have no size entry. The others give once, few or many, or a class for an expanded clone.

TRBV19	NA	TRBJ1-2	NA	CASSDRNYGYTF	TGTGCCAGCAGCGACAGAAACTATGGCTACACCTTC
TRBV27	NA	TRBJ1-4	NA	CASTGHSDDFRNEKLFF	TGTGCCAGCACCGGACATAGTGACGACTTCAGGAATGAAAAACTGTTTTTT
TRBV7-2	NA	TRBJ1-6	NA	CASSMDRNSPLHF	TGTGCCAGCAGCATGGACAGAAATTCACCCCTCCACTTT
TRBV19	NA	TRBJ2-2	NA	CASSIDTTRVGGELFF	TGTGCCAGTAGTATAGACACAACCAGGGTTGGCGGGGAGCTGTTTTTT
TRBV5-1	once	TRBJ2-2	NA	CASRPQGNTGELFF	TGCGCCAGCAGACCACAGGGCAACACCGGGGAGCTGTTTTTT
TRBV4-3	NA	TRBJ1-4	NA	CASSQDPLRGEKLFF	TGCGCCAGCAGCCAAGACCCCTTAAGAGGTGAAAAACTGTTTTTT
TRBV11-2	NA	TRBJ2-3	TRBD2	CASSLSSGGDTQYF	TGTGCCAGCAGCTTGTCTAGCGGGGGAGATACGCAGTATTTT
TRBV9	once	TRBJ2-7	NA	CASSETPTGYEQYF	TGTGCCAGCAGCGAAACCCCTACAGGGTACGAGCAGTACTTC
TRBV10-3	NA	TRBJ1-3	NA	CAIRPDLHGNTIYF	TGTGCCATCAGACCGGACTTACATGGAAACACCATATATTTT
TRBV6-5	NA	TRBJ2-1	TRBD2	CASRKGLAVDNEQFF	TGTGCCAGCAGAAAGGGACTAGCGGTTGACAATGAGCAGTTCTTC
TRBV18	NA	TRBJ2-1	TRBD1	CASSLGTGFNEQFF	TGTGCCAGCTCACTCGGGACAGGGTTCAATGAGCAGTTCTTC
TRBV12-5	few	TRBJ1-1	TRBD1	CASGTTGVTEAFF	TGTGCTAGTGGTACGACAGGGGTCACTGAAGCTTTCTTT
TRBV7-8	NA	TRBJ1-5	TRBD1	CASSLLQGARQPQHF	TGTGCCAGCAGCTTATTACAGGGGGCACGACAGCCCCAGCATTTT
TRBV12-5	NA	TRBJ2-3	NA	CASGLAQSTDTQYF	TGTGCTAGTGGTTTGGCCCAGTCCACAGATACGCAGTATTTT
TRBV20-1	once	TRBJ2-5	TRBD2	CSASRGRETQYF	TGCAGTGCTAGTCGCGGGAGAGAGACCCAGTACTTC
TRBV19	NA	TRBJ1-1	NA	CASSIDPRGRGTEAFF	TGTGCCAGTAGTATAGATCCCAGGGGCAGGGGCACTGAAGCTTTCTTT
TRBV6-4	NA	TRBJ1-3	NA	CASSEIGGGNTIYF	TGTGCCAGCAGTGAAATCGGCGGAGGAAACACCATATATTTT
TRBV11-2	few	TRBJ1-1	NA	CASSFQGRGTEAFF	TGTGCCAGCAGCTTCCAGGGTAGGGGCACTGAAGCTTTCTTT
TRBV3-1/TRBV3-2	NA	TRBJ1-2	NA	CASSQDRLDPYGYTF	TGTGCCAGCAGCCAAGACAGGCTCGATCCCTATGGCTACACCTTC
TRBV6-2/TRBV6-3	NA	TRBJ2-3	NA	CASSYERGGDRRRDTQYF	TGTGCCAGCAGTTACGAGAGGGGGGGGGACAGGAGAAGAGATACGCAGTATTTT